This TCR beta chain was identified in a study of regulatory T cells in long-lasting Graves disease. Combining iRepertoire HTBI primers with Arm-PCR of CDR3 regions, the authors built TCR beta libraries. Per the authors' pipeline: Across the samples, identification revealed 55 to 75 TRBV and 12 to 15 TRBJ segments. TCRdb ran MiXCR on the multiplex PCR reads and lists one entry per CDR3 protein. For this entry, the V and J calls and clone size follow TCRdb and not the study's own pipeline. The sample contains approximately 350,000 distinct CDR3 sequences, 15% to 20% of which appear only once. In regard to this clonotype: A much more abundant neighbour one base away suggests this may be a read error.

The CDR3 has 13 amino acids. Trimming cost V 5 bases and J 10 bases; bases outside gene matches: 9. The sample's time point: newly diagnosed GD, antithyroid drugs for less than 3 months. TCR sequences were obtained from RNA taken from PBMCs. This sample also appeared in a second study, on T cells in Graves' hyperthyroidism and ophthalmopathy. Turning to that study: Orbital computed tomography, thyroid ultrasound, serum thyroxine and TRAb, and clinical symptoms together informed the diagnoses. Among thyroid clonotypes expanded above 0.001, most also appeared in blood.

This TCR derives from a man aged 40-49 years with Graves disease. Material: peripheral blood mononuclear cells (PBMCs), obtained at new diagnosis, from a patient treated with antithyroid drugs. The rearrangement uses TRBV12-3 or TRBV12-4 and TRBJ2-3; TRBD1 aligns across 7 bases. CDR3 residues: CASSNLWDRAQYF. The CDR3 DNA follows: TGTGCCAGCAGTAACTTGTGGGACAGAGCGCAGTATTTT.